This T cell receptor beta chain was recovered during a study of T cells after yellow fever vaccination. Study observations and caveats: Shared CD4/CD8 clonotypes were a small share, likely from convergent recombination. Post-booster repertoires contained most primary-vaccination clones again (about 95% CD4, around 88% CD8). Peaking faster, on day 5 versus 15, the secondary response was nonetheless weaker.

In making TCR cDNA, 5'RACE template switching added a universal primer site and UMIs to it. TCRdb ran MiXCR on the 5' RACE reads and lists one entry per CDR3 protein. The data contain 250,000 or so distinct CDR3 sequences, approximately 3.5% of them singletons. In this sample, this clonotype turned up a few times. Antigen unknown. CDR1 LGHDT and CDR2 YNNKEL come from the germline V gene (reference sequence). The CDR3 is 13 amino acids. With V trimmed by 6 bases and J by 0 bases, 0 bases remained unmatched. This chain connects TRBV3-1 to TRBJ2-5; 8 bases fit TRBD2. The source of this sequence is a man aged 18 to 35 who received the YFV17D yellow fever vaccine. This material consisted of PBMCs, taken 15 days after the yellow fever booster vaccination. The CDR3 region is CASRLADQETQYF. The DNA for the CDR3 is TGTGCCAGCAGACTAGCGGACCAAGAGACCCAGTACTTC.